The 15 T cell receptor beta chains reported below all come from one sample, sequenced in a study of vaccination and CD4 T cells after COVID-19. These receptors lack a known antigen. Researchers used the Oncomine TCR Beta short-read assay to sequence DNA from cultured CD4+ T cells. TCRdb itself ran the PCR reads through MiXCR, one entry per CDR3 protein. The repertoire holds about 13,000 distinct CDR3 sequences, 35% to 50% seen once, with about an eighth in the top ten. Treatment given: approximately 9-day PBMC culture with coronavirus spike peptide pools or control peptides (ViraFEST assay). The sequenced sample consisted of CD4+ T cells from blood, cultured in vitro. The receptors derive from a human donor who had recovered from COVID-19.

The chain links TRBV20-1 to TRBJ2-1; D possibly corresponds to TRBD1 (6 bases). Germline V CDR1 and CDR2: DFQATT, SNEGSKA (reference sequence). Trimming removed 0 bases from V and 4 bases from J, with 16 bases in between. The CDR3 contains 16 residues. The CDR3 here is CSARDLDSWRYNEQFF. The DNA of the CDR3 is TGCAGTGCTAGAGATCTGGACAGCTGGAGATACAATGAGCAGTTCTTC.

The chain links TRBV12-3 or TRBV12-4 to TRBJ1-6, with TRBD1 matching over 10 bases. V shed 6 bases and J 10 bases; nucleotides not matched to a gene: 12. This CDR3 spans 16 amino acids. The CDR3 sequence is CASRNSGQGGQSPLHF. The CDR3, as DNA: TGTGCCAGCAGAAACTCCGGACAGGGGGGCCAATCACCCCTCCACTTT.

In its sample, this clonotype was seen a few times. The chain couples TRBV11-2 to TRBJ1-1; D not resolved. The length of the CDR3 is 15 residues. Trimming cost V 0 bases and J 3 bases, with 11 bases left between them. Germline loops: CDR1 SGHAT, CDR2 FQNNGV. CDR3 sequence (DNA): TGTGCCAGCAGCTTAGATTCAACCTTTTACACTGAAGCTTTCTTT. This encodes CASSLDSTFYTEAFF.

The chain joins TRBV3-1 to TRBJ1-1; possibly TRBD1 for D (5 bases). This CDR3 has 13 residues. V was clipped by 6 bases and J by 5 bases, with 13 bases between them. The germline V gene has CDR1 LGHDT and CDR2 YNNKEL (reference sequence). The CDR3 loop reads CASSYNGGTEAFF. CDR3 nucleotide sequence: TGTGCCAGCAGTTATAACGGGGGGACTGAAGCTTTCTTT.

V and J are TRBV7-2 and TRBJ1-2; D perhaps matches TRBD1 (5 bases). The germline CDR1 and CDR2 sequences are SGHTA and FQGNSA. The CDR3 loop spans 12 amino acids. Trimming pared 3 bases from V and 7 bases from J, leaving 9 bases between. CDR3 in amino acids: CASSLGVPGYTF. The CDR3 nucleotides read TGTGCCAGCAGCTTGGGGGTACCTGGCTACACCTTC.

The chain employs TRBV20-1 and TRBJ2-1; TRBD2 might be the D (5 bases). The CDR3 has 14 amino acids. CDR1 and CDR2 (germline): DFQATT, SNEGSKA (reference sequence). The V gene lost 6 bases and the J gene lost 1 base, with 13 bases spanning the gap. This CDR3 reads CSASGSGSYNEQFF. The CDR3 nucleotides read TGCAGTGCATCCGGGTCGGGGTCCTACAATGAGCAGTTCTTC.

The chain couples TRBV7-9 to TRBJ2-3; D could derive from TRBD1 or TRBD2 (6 bases each). The CDR3 is 15 amino acids. CDR1 is SEHNR and CDR2 is FQNEAQ in the germline V gene (reference sequence). V was clipped by 5 bases and J by 9 bases, with 21 bases between them. Here the CDR3 DNA reads TGTGCCAGCAGCGTAATGGCGGGAAGCACAGGGACGCAGTATTTT. This sequence encodes CASSVMAGSTGTQYF.

The chain couples TRBV6-2 or TRBV6-3 to TRBJ1-1, with TRBD1 matching over 7 bases. V was clipped by 5 bases and J by 5 bases; unmatched bases: 8. Germline V gene data show CDR1 as MNHEY and CDR2 as SVGEGT. The CDR3 covers 14 residues. CDR3 residues: CASSPLTGETEAFF. The CDR3 coding sequence is TGTGCCAGCAGTCCCTTAACAGGGGAAACTGAAGCTTTCTTT.

V usage is TRBV20-1 and J usage is TRBJ1-1; TRBD1 might be the D (5 bases). This CDR3 is built from 13 residues. Germline CDR1 is DFQATT and CDR2 is SNEGSKA (reference sequence). V lost 3 bases and J lost 3, with 11 bases in between. The CDR3 protein is CSASGQGDTEAFF. Here the CDR3 DNA reads TGCAGTGCTAGTGGGCAGGGTGACACTGAAGCTTTCTTT.

The chain employs TRBV2 and TRBJ1-1; no clear D. The CDR3 loop spans 11 amino acids. Trimming took 6 bases from V and 8 from J, leaving 10 bases between them. CDR1 is SNHLY and CDR2 is FYNNEI in the germline V gene. This chain's CDR3 is CASSTQVEAFF. In DNA form, the CDR3 reads TGTGCCAGCAGCACCCAAGTGGAAGCTTTCTTT.

The rearrangement links TRBV7-9 to TRBJ2-2; 8 positions agree with TRBD1. Germline CDR1 reads SEHNR; CDR2 reads FQNEAQ (reference sequence). The CDR3 is 14 residues long. The junction had 6 bases not matched to a gene; V was cut back by 5 bases and J by 7 bases. The CDR3 coding sequence is TGTGCCAGCAGCCAGGGGGCGCGGGACGGGGAGCTGTTTTTT. It specifies CASSQGARDGELFF. The full variable domain, with the rest looked up from reference TRBV7-9 and TRBJ2-2, is DTGVSQNPRHKITKRGQNVTFRCDPISEHNRLYWYRQTLGQGPEFLTYFQNEAQLEKSRLLSDRFSAERPKGSFSTLEIQRTEQGDSAMYLCASSQGARDGELFFGEGSRLTVL.

The chain employs TRBV9 and TRBJ2-1; the match to TRBD1 covers 9 bases. Germline V lookup: CDR1 SGDLS, CDR2 YYNGEE. The junction had 6 bases not matched to a gene; V was cut back by 0 bases and J by 8 bases. This CDR3 contains 15 residues. This chain's CDR3 is CASSVGGQGHHEQFF. The CDR3 region has the DNA TGTGCCAGCAGCGTAGGTGGACAGGGGCATCATGAGCAGTTCTTC.

The table lists this clonotype with a few counts. CDR3 bases: TGTGCCAGCAGCTACGAGCAGTACTTC. It yields the protein CASSYEQYF. The rearrangement joins TRBV21-1 to TRBJ2-7. TRBV21-1 is tagged as a pseudogene. The CDR3 loop spans 9 amino acids.

The genes are TRBV7-9 and TRBJ1-2, with 8 bases lining up with TRBD1. The J segment lost 7 bases and the V segment lost 2 bases, leaving 3 bases of the junction unmatched. This CDR3 contains 13 residues. Looked up from germline, CDR1 is SEHNR and CDR2 is FQNEAQ (reference sequence). DNA for the CDR3: TGTGCCAGCAGCTTACCCGGGACAGGTGGCTACACCTTC. Its protein product is CASSLPGTGGYTF.

This chain uses TRBV19 with TRBJ1-1; 8 bases fit TRBD1. The CDR3 sequence is 15 residues long. Trimming took 5 bases from V and 1 from J; bases not matched to a gene: 6. Germline-derived CDR1 and CDR2 are LNHDA and SQIVND (reference sequence). The CDR3 here is CASSGQGRPNTEAFF. CDR3 in DNA: TGTGCCAGTAGTGGACAGGGCCGGCCGAACACTGAAGCTTTCTTT.